The source of this T cell receptor beta chain is a study of shared clonotypes between healthy human individuals. Background on the study: A donor's plate count was three for CD4 naive and three for CD4 memory; CD8 naive had two and CD8 memory one.

Germline CDR1 reads SGDLS; CDR2 reads YYNGEE. This CDR3 spans 13 amino acids. V lost 4 bases, J lost 7 bases, and 12 bases lay in between. Several immunoSEQ 96-well plates shared each subset's DNA, each plate a replicate. The repertoire was sequenced with immunoSEQ multiplex PCR; TCRdb's copy has only in-frame clones and lacks some. Of roughly 1,800,000 clones in the sample, just under 95% are singletons; the top ten hold 1% to 1.5%. The naive CD8 subset, CD45RO-negative cells positively selected for CCR7, excluded terminally differentiated effector memory CD45RA+ cells. The sample was naive CD8+ T cells sorted from blood. The TCR comes from a man between 18 and 29 years old in good health. The chain has TRBV9 and TRBJ2-1; D is undetermined. Written as DNA, the CDR3 is TGTGCCAGCAGCCTGGAGCCGGTTAATGAGCAGTTCTTC. Amino acids: CASSLEPVNEQFF.